The source of this TCR beta chain is a study of T cell changes during pregnancy in multiple sclerosis. This clone was recorded once. TCRdb's table, derived via immunoSEQ multiplex PCR, lists solely in-frame clones and lacks some. There are approximately 30,000 clones in the sample; roughly 89% occur only once, and about 8% lies in the top ten. This CDR3 is built from 15 residues. J was trimmed by 6 bases and V by 1 base; bases with no gene match: 5. The germline V gene encodes CDR1 SGHRS and CDR2 YFSETQ. This specimen consisted of CD8+ T cells from peripheral blood mononuclear cells, obtained before pregnancy. This clonotype was sampled from a female donor with multiple sclerosis, enrolled in a pregnancy study. This chain connects TRBV5-1 to TRBJ2-1, with 9 bases matching TRBD1. The CDR3 loop is CASSLYRGPANEQFF. For the CDR3, the DNA is TGCGCCAGCAGCTTGTACAGGGGGCCTGCCAATGAGCAGTTCTTC.